This T cell receptor beta chain emerged from a study of identical twins. Findings and limits, study-wide: Monozygotic twin pairs showed more out-of-frame TCR alpha sharing than models estimated. While abundant cord blood beta clonotypes carried fewer insertions, memory repertoires showed no such pattern.

This clonotype came up a few times. Its antigen is as yet unknown. Per the germline V gene, CDR1 is DFQATT and CDR2 is SNEGSKA (reference sequence). The CDR3 spans 12 residues. The ends lost 5 bases at V and 6 bases at J; junction bases unmatched: 4. TCRdb recomputed calls from the 5' RACE reads with MiXCR, one row per CDR3 protein. The profile shows hundreds of thousands of distinct CDR3 sequences, about 12% of them singletons. A further study also used this sample, focusing on yellow fever vaccine responses in identical twins.

The V call is TRBV20-1, the J call TRBJ1-2, with TRBD1 matching over 9 bases. This TCR was recovered from a woman aged 18 to 35 in good health. Sequenced material: CD8+ T cells sorted from blood. For the CDR3, the DNA is TGCAGTGCTGTACAGGGGGCTGATGGCTACACCTTC. Residues: CSAVQGADGYTF.